This T cell receptor (beta chain) emerged from a study of OX40 agonist ivuxolimab in advanced cancers. Study summary: Melanoma, hepatocellular carcinoma, head and neck or renal cell cancer occurred in dose-escalation patients. Mean age around 64 years, range about 20 to 79; about 81% male.

This clone showed up just once. Its antigen remains unknown. The CDR3 consists of 14 residues. Germline V CDR1 and CDR2: SNHLY, FYNNEI. Trimming pared 8 bases from V and 3 bases from J, leaving 14 bases between. Broader study findings: With doses of 0.1 to 3.0 mg/kg, CD4+ and CD8+ blood T cells had undergone clonal expansion by week 6.

The data were produced by immunoSEQ multiplex PCR, yet TCRdb's version contains in-frame clones alone and is incomplete. The repertoire includes about 60,000 clones, approximately 86% of them detected once, and roughly 0.9% sits in the top ten. This specimen was CD4+ or CD8+ T cells sorted from blood, taken in a trial of the OX40 agonist ivuxolimab. The rearrangement uses TRBV2 and TRBJ1-5; D is unresolved. The TCR comes from an adult with an advanced solid tumor such as melanoma, head and neck, liver or kidney cancer. DNA of the CDR3: TGTGCCAGCGGTGGGGAAGGGATCAATCAGCCCCAGCATTTT. Protein product: CASGGEGINQPQHF.